The rows below give T cell receptor beta chains drawn from one sample of a study of cytomegalovirus exposure and HLA in healthy donors. Repertoires were generated with immunoSEQ multiplex PCR, while TCRdb's copy carries only in-frame clones and drops some. The sample comprises fewer than 130,000 clones, 55% to 75% of which are singletons, and 3.8% rests with the top ten. Sequencing was carried out using PBMCs. The receptors stem from a man aged 25-45 years in good health and CMV-seropositive. Both conserved end residues are part of each CDR3. The D gene is left open where the match is weak. Not all rows give a size; the values are once, few, many and, for expanded clones, a class.

D gene	V gene	J gene	CDR3 length	clone size	CDR3 DNA	CDR3 protein
TRBD1	TRBV7-2	TRBJ1-2	14	NA	TGTGCCAGCAGCCGACAGGGAGAGGACTATGGCTACACCTTC	CASSRQGEDYGYTF
NA	TRBV29-1	TRBJ2-5	14	NA	TGCAGCTCCCAACGGGGGACAGCCCAAGAGACCCAGTACTTC	CSSQRGTAQETQYF
NA	TRBV4-1	TRBJ1-5	17	NA	TGCGCCAGCAGCCAAGATGGGGGAAGGGGGGGCGGACAGCCCCAGCATTTT	CASSQDGGRGGGQPQHF
TRBD1	TRBV18	TRBJ1-5	14	NA	TGTGCCAGCTCACCAGGGACAGGGGATCAGCCCCAGCATTTT	CASSPGTGDQPQHF
TRBD2	TRBV7-9	TRBJ2-7	19	NA	TGTGCCAGCAGCTTATACGGCTACTCGGGGGGTTTGGCCCCCTACGAGCAGTACTTC	CASSLYGYSGGLAPYEQYF
NA	TRBV6-1	TRBJ1-5	11	few	TGTGCCAGCAGTGCAAATCAGCCCCAGCATTTT	CASSANQPQHF
TRBD2	TRBV6-5	TRBJ2-5	15	NA	TGTGCCAGCAGTTCCTTATCTAGCGGGGGTTGGACCCAGTACTTC	CASSSLSSGGWTQYF
TRBD2	TRBV6-1	TRBJ2-5	14	NA	TGTGCCAGCAGTGAGGCTAGCGGGGGGGAGACCCAGTACTTC	CASSEASGGETQYF
NA	TRBV4-1	TRBJ1-1	16	NA	TGCGCCAGCAGCCAAGAGGGCAGCACTTTGAACACTGAAGCTTTCTTT	CASSQEGSTLNTEAFF
NA	TRBV5-1	TRBJ1-2	13	NA	TGCGCCAGCAGCCCTGGGGGGGGGCTTGGCTACACCTTC	CASSPGGGLGYTF
TRBD1	TRBV9	TRBJ1-2	16	NA	TGTGCCAGCAGCGGACCGGGACAGACACCCAGCTATGGCTACACCTTC	CASSGPGQTPSYGYTF
TRBD2	TRBV5-4	TRBJ2-2	16	few	TGTGCCAGCAGCTTGGGCGGGGGACCACCATTGGGGGAGCTGTTTTTT	CASSLGGGPPLGELFF
NA	TRBV6-5	TRBJ1-3	16	NA	TGTGCCAGCAGTTACTTAGCAAGAGGAAGTGGAAACACCATATATTTT	CASSYLARGSGNTIYF
NA	TRBV19	TRBJ1-1	13	NA	TGTGCCAGTAGGATACAGGGGAACACTGAAGCTTTCTTT	CASRIQGNTEAFF
TRBD1	TRBV6-1	TRBJ2-7	13	NA	TGTGCCACCCACCGACAGGGCAGTTACGAGCAGTACTTC	CATHRQGSYEQYF
TRBD1	TRBV5-1	TRBJ1-1	14	NA	TGTGCCAGCAGCCCCGGGACAGGGATGCGGGAAGCTTTCTTT	CASSPGTGMREAFF
NA	TRBV6-1	TRBJ2-7	14	NA	TGTGCCAGCAGTCTGGGTCGGGGCTCCTACGAGCAGTACTTC	CASSLGRGSYEQYF
TRBD2	TRBV5-1	TRBJ2-5	15	NA	TGCGCCAGCAGCTTTATGACTAGCGGGGACGAGACCCAGTACTTC	CASSFMTSGDETQYF
NA	TRBV5-1	TRBJ2-1	14	NA	TGCGCCAGCAGCTGGACAGCCTTTACGAATGAGCAGTTCTTC	CASSWTAFTNEQFF
TRBD2	TRBV5-4	TRBJ2-1	16	NA	TGTGCCAGCAGCACTACTCTAGCGGGGCCCGGGGGTGAGCAGTTCTTC	CASSTTLAGPGGEQFF
NA	TRBV4-1	TRBJ1-2	16	NA	TGCGCCAGCAGCCAGCCAGGTGTAGGCTCCTCCTATGGCTACACCTTC	CASSQPGVGSSYGYTF